The 22 T cell receptor delta chains reported below all come from one sample, sequenced in a study of gamma delta lymphoproliferative disorders and STAT genes. PBMCs from patients and controls supplied the genomic DNA for sequencing. TCRdb fed the multiplex PCR reads into CATT to redo clone calling. The sample has about 1,600 delta-chain clones; roughly 1.2% are singletons. Sequencing was done on a sample of blood. All receptors come from a human donor in good health.

This clone was seen a handful of times. The protein in TCRdb stems from a much larger clone and differs at residue 8 from this DNA's translation, likely a read error; here the protein is translated from the DNA. The chain joins TRDV2 to TRDJ1; D is unresolved. CDR3 size: 14 residues. V lost 0 bases, J lost 1 base, and 8 bases lay in between. Germline CDR1 is GEAIGNYY and CDR2 is EKD. This chain's CDR3 is CACDTVVSTDKLIF. The DNA for the CDR3 is TGTGCCTGTGACACCGTGGTGAGCACCGATAAACTCATCTTT.

This clone was recorded a few times. This DNA's translation and the protein TCRdb lists, from a much larger clone, do not match at residue 3, likely due to a read error; the protein shown is translated from the DNA. The chain employs TRDV2 and TRDJ1; no definite D call. The CDR3 is 14 residues long. CDR1 GEAIGNYY and CDR2 EKD come from the germline V gene. CDR3 protein: CAYDTVVGTDKLIF. The CDR3 region has the DNA TGTGCCTATGACACCGTGGTGGGCACCGATAAACTCATCTTT.

There are a few counts of this clone. The protein that TCRdb holds for this DNA derives from a much larger clone and differs from the translated DNA at residue 6, which likely indicates a read error; the protein shown here is translated from the DNA. The chain links TRDV1 to TRDJ2, with 8 bases that match TRDD2. Germline trimming cut 5 bases from V and 6 bases from J; bases unmatched to any gene: 23. The CDR3 runs to 20 residues. CDR1 is TSWWSYY, CDR2 QGS, per germline. CDR3 DNA sequence: TGTGCTCTTGGGCCAAAGTTCTTCCTACGAAGGGTTATAGGGGCAGCACAACTCTTCTTT. Translation: CALGPKFFLRRVIGAAQLFF.

On this clone itself: With a far larger clone one base away, a read error is the likely cause. The gene calls are TRDV2 and TRDJ1, with 8 bases matching TRDD3. J lost 1 base, V lost 5 bases, and 38 bases had no gene match. Germline CDR1 GEAIGNYY, CDR2 EKD. The CDR3 is made up of 25 amino acids. The CDR3 sequence is CACGTMALRGRPYVDGGYSTDKLIF. In nucleotides, the CDR3 is TGTGCCTGTGGCACGATGGCCCTCCGAGGTCGTCCCTACGTAGACGGGGGATATTCCACCGATAAACTCATCTTT.

As for this clone: A far larger clone is just one base off, so this is likely a read error. The same CDR3 also results from other DNA sequences found in this sample. Here the CDR3 DNA reads TGTGCCTGTGACCCTACTGGGGGAACCAGGAGCTCTTGGGACACCCGACAGATGTTTTTC. Encoded protein: CACDPTGGTRSSWDTRQMFF. This chain links TRDV2 with TRDJ3; 9 positions agree with TRDD3. Germline CDR1 and CDR2: GEAIGNYY and EKD. V was pared by 3 bases and J by 4 bases, with 15 bases of the junction left unmatched. The CDR3 is 20 residues long.

In this sample, this clone is medium-sized. A read error likely explains this, since a far larger clone differs by one base. The same CDR3 arises from other DNA sequences in this sample as well. The chain carries TRDV2 and TRDJ1; 8 bases map to TRDD3. Germline CDR1 and CDR2: GEAIGNYY and EKD. The CDR3 length is 18 residues. CDR3 nucleotide sequence: TGTGCCTGCGACACCGTACTGGGGGTCCCCTCCTACACCGATAAACTCATCTTT. It translates to CACDTVLGVPSYTDKLIF.

This clone was picked up a small number of times. The TCRdb protein comes from a much larger clone and disagrees with this DNA's translation at residue 10, likely due to a read error; the protein given here is derived from the DNA. This chain uses TRDV2 with TRDJ1; the match to TRDD3 covers 7 bases. The CDR3 has 16 residues. CDR1 GEAIGNYY and CDR2 EKD come from the germline V gene. With V trimmed by 0 bases and J by 1 base, 7 bases remained unmatched. CDR3 nucleotide sequence: TGTGCCTGTGACACCGGCTGGGGGGTCGCCACCGATAAACTCATCTTT. It translates to CACDTGWGVATDKLIF.

As to this clone: TCRdb pairs this DNA with a much larger clone's protein that differs at residue 11, likely a read error; the protein shown was translated from the DNA. Other DNA sequences from this sample encode an identical CDR3 as well. The chain joins TRDV1 to TRDJ1, with TRDD3 matching 9 bases. With 2 bases clipped from V and 0 bases from J, the junction kept 22 bases outside the gene matches. The CDR3 is 22 residues long. Germline CDR1 is TSWWSYY and CDR2 is QGS. The CDR3 is CALGEGGYDPRGYEENTDKLIF. CDR3 sequence (DNA): TGTGCTCTTGGGGAAGGGGGATATGACCCTAGGGGATACGAAGAGAACACCGATAAACTCATCTTT.

As for this clone: This sequence is one base from a far larger clone and is likely a read error. Other nucleotide sequences in the sample specify the same CDR3. This chain connects TRDV2 to TRDJ1, with 9 bases that match TRDD3. CDR1 is GEAIGNYY, CDR2 EKD, per germline. CDR3 length: 16 amino acids. The CDR3 region has the DNA TGTGCCTGTGACGCCCTACTGGGGGACCACACCGACAAACTCATCTTT. This sequence encodes CACDALLGDHTDKLIF.

Concerning this clone itself: A far larger clone is one base from this, pointing to a likely read error. Other DNA sequences within the sample encode an identical CDR3. This chain links TRDV2 with TRDJ3, with TRDD3 matching over 9 bases. The CDR3 extends over 22 amino acids. Germline CDR1 is GEAIGNYY and CDR2 is EKD. The chain's CDR3 is CACDTVKGGGYRHSWDTRQMFF. CDR3 in DNA: TGCGCCTGTGACACCGTAAAAGGGGGGGGATACCGTCACTCCTGGGACACCCGACAGATGTTTTTC.

A note on this clone: This DNA translates differently at residue 6 from the TCRdb protein, which is that of a much larger clone; a read error is likely, and the protein shown is the DNA's own translation. V and J are TRDV1 and TRDJ1; 11 bases are a match to TRDD3. Germline V gives CDR1 TSWWSYY, CDR2 QGS. With V trimmed by 4 bases and J by 3 bases, 7 bases remained unmatched. The CDR3 sequence is 16 residues long. In DNA form, the CDR3 reads TGTGCTCTTGGGGCCGGACTGGGGGATAATCCCGATAAACTCATCTTT. This gives the protein CALGAGLGDNPDKLIF.

Of note for this clone: Since a far larger clone is one base different, this is likely a read error. The same CDR3 can be traced to other DNA sequences in this sample. V is TRDV1 and J is TRDJ1, with 11 bases lining up with TRDD3. V lost 0 bases and J lost 0; bases outside the gene matches: 27. Germline-derived CDR1 and CDR2 are TSWWSYY and QGS. The CDR3 is 25 amino acids. The CDR3 protein is CALGELHRLSFLLYWGIGDTDKLIF. CDR3 nucleotide sequence: TGTGCTCTTGGGGAACTCCACCGCTTATCATTCCTACTGTACTGGGGGATAGGTGACACCGATAAACTCATCTTT.

Turning to this clone: The protein recorded in TCRdb matches a much larger clone and deviates from this DNA's translation at residue 13, suggesting a read error; the protein here is obtained by translating the DNA. The chain is built from TRDV2 and TRDJ1, with 8 bases that match TRDD3. Germline V gene lookup returns CDR1 GEAIGNYY and CDR2 EKD. CDR3 size: 15 residues. DNA of the CDR3: TGTGCCTGTGACCAACTGGGGGGCTACACCGATAAACGCATCTTT. Translation: CACDQLGGYTDKRIF.

Remarks on this clone: This DNA's translation and the protein TCRdb lists, from a much larger clone, do not match at residue 4, likely due to a read error; the protein shown is translated from the DNA. The rearrangement links TRDV1 to TRDJ1; TRDD3 agrees at 11 bases. Germline V CDR1 and CDR2: TSWWSYY, QGS. The CDR3 runs 19 residues. The CDR3 nucleotides read TGTGCTCTTGCGGAATTTCCCTCATTGGGGGATACGCAAACCGATAAACTCATCTTT. Protein sequence: CALAEFPSLGDTQTDKLIF.

This clone has a handful of counts. With only one base between it and a far larger clone, this is likely a read error. The identical CDR3 is also encoded by other nucleotide sequences in the sample. V is TRDV1 and J is TRDJ1, with 11 bases lining up with TRDD3. Germline trimming cut 0 bases from V and 0 bases from J; bases unmatched to any gene: 27. CDR1 is TSWWSYY and CDR2 is QGS in the germline V gene. CDR3 length equals 25 residues. Here the CDR3 DNA reads TGTGCTCTTGGGGAACTGCACCGCTTATCCTTCCTACTGTACTGGGGGATAGGTGACACCGATAAACTCATCTTT. Its translation: CALGELHRLSFLLYWGIGDTDKLIF.

This clone came up a few times. This is likely an artifact of a read error, given a far larger clone one base away. The sample contains more than one DNA sequence encoding this CDR3. Here the CDR3 reads CALGELDTSYRGLGDLLTAQLFF. The CDR3 coding sequence is TGTGCTCTTGGGGAACTAGATACCTCCTACAGGGGACTGGGGGATCTCTTAACAGCACAACTCTTCTTT. The chain recombines TRDV1 with TRDJ2; 10 bases match TRDD3. CDR3 length: 23 residues. The V and J ends lost 0 bases and 5 bases, in that order; junction bases with no gene match: 24. The germline gives CDR1 TSWWSYY, CDR2 QGS.

This clone was counted at least ten times. Translating this DNA gives a protein that differs at residue 9 from the TCRdb one, which belongs to a much larger clone; a read error is likely, and the protein shown is this translation. The chain carries TRDV2 and TRDJ1, with 8 nucleotides matching TRDD3. The CDR3 is 15 amino acids. Germline trimming cut 3 bases from V and 0 bases from J; bases unmatched to any gene: 5. Looked up from germline, CDR1 is GEAIGNYY and CDR2 is EKD. For the CDR3, the DNA is TGTGCCTGTGACCAACTGGGGGGCCACACCGATAAACTCATCTTT. Translation gives CACDQLGGHTDKLIF.

There are many counts of this clone. It differs at one base from a far larger clone, so likely a read error. V is TRDV2 and J is TRDJ1, with TRDD3 matching over 8 bases. The CDR3 totals 15 residues. V lost 3 bases to trimming and J lost 3 bases; unmatched junction nucleotides: 8. CDR1 is GEAIGNYY, CDR2 EKD, per germline. The CDR3 DNA sequence: TGTGCCTGTGACCAACTGGGGGGCTACGCCGATAAACTCATCTTT. It encodes CACDQLGGYADKLIF.

The table lists this clone with a few counts. This likely stems from a read error, as it lies one base from a far larger clone. Other DNA sequences of this sample code for an identical CDR3. The chain carries TRDV2 and TRDJ1; 7 bases are shared with TRDD3. V dropped 4 bases and J dropped 1; count of bases not matched to a gene: 11. There are 16 residues in the CDR3. CDR1 GEAIGNYY and CDR2 EKD come from the germline V gene. For the CDR3, the DNA is TGTGCCTGTGATACCGGCTGGGGGGTCACCACCGATAAACTCATCTTT. As protein: CACDTGWGVTTDKLIF.

This clone is medium-sized (0.01 to 0.1%) by share. This probably arose from a read error, given a far larger clone one base away. Distinct nucleotide sequences in the sample also encode this CDR3. The chain joins TRDV3 to TRDJ1, with D tentatively TRDD3 (5 bases). CDR1 is TVYSNPD and CDR2 is GDNSRS in the germline V gene (reference sequence). The CDR3 has 19 residues. CDR3 nucleotide sequence: TGCGCCTCTAGCTACTTCGCTCTACTCGGGGGGTCGTACACCGATAAACTCATCTTT. It yields the protein CASSYFALLGGSYTDKLIF.

This clone was observed a few times. TCRdb's entry gives the protein of a much larger clone, which mismatches this DNA's translation at residue 4, likely from a read error; the protein reported here is translated from the DNA. V is TRDV2 and J is TRDJ1; 8 bases fit TRDD3. V trimming: 5 bases; J trimming: 3 bases; junction bases outside the gene matches: 7. CDR1 and CDR2 from the germline V gene are GEAIGNYY and EKD. The CDR3 loop spans 14 amino acids. CDR3 amino acids: CACGLMGDSDKLIF. The CDR3, as DNA: TGTGCCTGTGGCCTCATGGGGGATTCCGATAAACTCATCTTT.

Comment on this clone: This likely stems from a read error, as it lies one base from a far larger clone. The identical CDR3 is also encoded by other nucleotide sequences in the sample. The chain carries TRDV1 and TRDJ1, with 8 bases lining up with TRDD3. CDR3 length: 23 amino acids. In germline, CDR1 is TSWWSYY, CDR2 QGS. CDR3 DNA sequence: TGTGCTCTTGGGGAACTGCGTTGGGGCCTTCCACTACTGGGGGTCGTGAGCACCGATAAGCTCATCTTT. This codes for CALGELRWGLPLLGVVSTDKLIF.